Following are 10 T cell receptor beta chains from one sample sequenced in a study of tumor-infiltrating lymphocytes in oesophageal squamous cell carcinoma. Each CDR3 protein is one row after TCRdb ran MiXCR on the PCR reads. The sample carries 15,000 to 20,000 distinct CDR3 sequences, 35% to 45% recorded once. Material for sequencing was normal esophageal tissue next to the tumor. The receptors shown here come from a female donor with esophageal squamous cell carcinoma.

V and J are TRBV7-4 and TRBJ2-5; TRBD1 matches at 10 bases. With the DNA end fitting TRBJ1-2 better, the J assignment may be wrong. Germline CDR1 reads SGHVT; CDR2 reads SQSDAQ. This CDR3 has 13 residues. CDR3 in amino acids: CASSLGQGSGYTF. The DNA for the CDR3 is TGTGCCAGCAGCTTGGGACAGGGGAGTGGCTACACCTTC.

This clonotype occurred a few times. The CDR3 protein is CASSLGVGTAPLETQYF. As DNA, the CDR3 is TGTGCCAGCAGCTTAGGGGTCGGGACAGCCCCCTTGGAGACCCAGTACTTC. The chain uses TRBV7-9 and TRBJ2-7, with 7 nucleotides matching TRBD1. With the DNA end fitting TRBJ2-5 better, the J assignment may be wrong. The CDR3 spans 17 residues. CDR1 and CDR2 from the germline V gene are SEHNR and FQNEAQ (reference sequence).

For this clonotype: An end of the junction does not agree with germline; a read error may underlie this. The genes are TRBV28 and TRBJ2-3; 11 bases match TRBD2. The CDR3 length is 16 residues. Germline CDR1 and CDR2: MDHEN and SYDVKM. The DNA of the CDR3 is TGTGCCAACAGTTTAGCGGGAGGGCCATCCACAGATACGCAGTATTTT. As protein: CANSLAGGPSTDTQYF.

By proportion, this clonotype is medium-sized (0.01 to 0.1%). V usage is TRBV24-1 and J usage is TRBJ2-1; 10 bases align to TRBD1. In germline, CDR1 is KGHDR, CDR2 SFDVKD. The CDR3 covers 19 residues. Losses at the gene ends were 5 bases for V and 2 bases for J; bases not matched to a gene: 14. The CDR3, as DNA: TGTGCCACCAGTGGGACCACAGGCTACGGGACAGGGGCCTACAATGAGCAGTTCTTC. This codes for CATSGTTGYGTGAYNEQFF.

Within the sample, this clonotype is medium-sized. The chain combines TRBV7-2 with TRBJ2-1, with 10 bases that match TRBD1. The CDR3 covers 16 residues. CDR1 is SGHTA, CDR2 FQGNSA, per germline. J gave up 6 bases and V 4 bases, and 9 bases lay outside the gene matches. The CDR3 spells CASSSQGTGVFNEQFF. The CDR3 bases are TGTGCCAGCAGCTCTCAAGGGACAGGGGTTTTCAATGAGCAGTTCTTC.

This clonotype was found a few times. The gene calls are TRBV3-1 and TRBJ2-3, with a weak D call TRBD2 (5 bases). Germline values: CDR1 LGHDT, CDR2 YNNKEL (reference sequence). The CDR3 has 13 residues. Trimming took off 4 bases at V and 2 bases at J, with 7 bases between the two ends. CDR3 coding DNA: TGTGCCAGCAGCCTGGGAGCCACAGATACGCAGTATTTT. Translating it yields CASSLGATDTQYF.

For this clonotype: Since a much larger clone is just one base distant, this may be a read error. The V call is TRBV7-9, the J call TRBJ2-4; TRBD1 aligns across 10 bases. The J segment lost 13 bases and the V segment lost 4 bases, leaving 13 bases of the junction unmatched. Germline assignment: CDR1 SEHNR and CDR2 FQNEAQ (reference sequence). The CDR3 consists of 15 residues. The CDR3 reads CASSSGTGVQNEQYF. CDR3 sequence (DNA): TGTGCCAGCAGCTCCGGGACAGGGGTCCAGAATGAGCAGTACTTC.

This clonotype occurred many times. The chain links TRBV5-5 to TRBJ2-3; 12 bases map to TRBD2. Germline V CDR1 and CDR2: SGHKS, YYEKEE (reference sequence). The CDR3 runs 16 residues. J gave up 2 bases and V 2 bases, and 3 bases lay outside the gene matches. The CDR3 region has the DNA TGTGCCAGCAGCTTTCCTAGCGGGGGGGTCACAGATACGCAGTATTTT. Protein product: CASSFPSGGVTDTQYF.

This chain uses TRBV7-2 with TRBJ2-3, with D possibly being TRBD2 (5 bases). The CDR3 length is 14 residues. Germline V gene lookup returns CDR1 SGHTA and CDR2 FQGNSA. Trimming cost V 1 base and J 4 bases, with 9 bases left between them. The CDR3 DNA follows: TGTGCCAGCAGCTTAGACGGAGGCCCAGATACGCAGTATTTT. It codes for CASSLDGGPDTQYF.

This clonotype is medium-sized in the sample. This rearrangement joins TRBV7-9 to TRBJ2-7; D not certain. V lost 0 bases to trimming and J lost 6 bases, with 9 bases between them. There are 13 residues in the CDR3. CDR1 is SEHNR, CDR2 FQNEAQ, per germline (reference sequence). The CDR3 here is CASSLASGPEQYF. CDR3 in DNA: TGTGCCAGCAGCTTAGCTTCAGGTCCCGAGCAGTACTTC.